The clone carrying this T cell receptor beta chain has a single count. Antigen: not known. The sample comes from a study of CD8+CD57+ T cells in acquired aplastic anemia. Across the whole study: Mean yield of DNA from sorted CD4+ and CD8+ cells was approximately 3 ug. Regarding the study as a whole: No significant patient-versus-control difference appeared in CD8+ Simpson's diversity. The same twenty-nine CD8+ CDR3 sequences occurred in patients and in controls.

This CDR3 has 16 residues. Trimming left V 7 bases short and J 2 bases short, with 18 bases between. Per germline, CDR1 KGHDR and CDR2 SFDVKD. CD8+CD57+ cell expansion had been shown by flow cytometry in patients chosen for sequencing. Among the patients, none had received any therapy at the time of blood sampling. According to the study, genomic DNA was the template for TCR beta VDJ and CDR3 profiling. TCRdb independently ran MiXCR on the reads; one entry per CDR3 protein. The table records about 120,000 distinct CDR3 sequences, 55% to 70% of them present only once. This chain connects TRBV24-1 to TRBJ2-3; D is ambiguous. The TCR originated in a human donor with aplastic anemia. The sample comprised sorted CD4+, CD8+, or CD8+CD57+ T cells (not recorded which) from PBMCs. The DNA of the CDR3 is TGTGCCACCAGCGGGTATGGTGGCGGAGCCACAGATACGCAGTATTTT. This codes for CATSGYGGGATDTQYF.